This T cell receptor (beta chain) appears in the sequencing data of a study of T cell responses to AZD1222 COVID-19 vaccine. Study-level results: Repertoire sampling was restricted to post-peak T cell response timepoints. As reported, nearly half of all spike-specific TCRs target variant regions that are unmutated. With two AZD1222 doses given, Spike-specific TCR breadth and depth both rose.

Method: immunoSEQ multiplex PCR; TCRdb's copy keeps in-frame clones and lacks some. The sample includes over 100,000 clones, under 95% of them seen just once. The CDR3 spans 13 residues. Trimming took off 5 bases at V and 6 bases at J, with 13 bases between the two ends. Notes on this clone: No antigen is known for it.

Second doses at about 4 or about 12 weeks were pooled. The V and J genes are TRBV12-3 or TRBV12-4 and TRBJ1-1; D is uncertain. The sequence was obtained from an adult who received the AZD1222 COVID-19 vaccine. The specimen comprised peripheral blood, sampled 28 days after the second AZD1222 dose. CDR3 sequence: CASSRMALAEAFF. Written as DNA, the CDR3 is TGTGCCAGCAGTCGGATGGCCCTCGCTGAAGCTTTCTTT.